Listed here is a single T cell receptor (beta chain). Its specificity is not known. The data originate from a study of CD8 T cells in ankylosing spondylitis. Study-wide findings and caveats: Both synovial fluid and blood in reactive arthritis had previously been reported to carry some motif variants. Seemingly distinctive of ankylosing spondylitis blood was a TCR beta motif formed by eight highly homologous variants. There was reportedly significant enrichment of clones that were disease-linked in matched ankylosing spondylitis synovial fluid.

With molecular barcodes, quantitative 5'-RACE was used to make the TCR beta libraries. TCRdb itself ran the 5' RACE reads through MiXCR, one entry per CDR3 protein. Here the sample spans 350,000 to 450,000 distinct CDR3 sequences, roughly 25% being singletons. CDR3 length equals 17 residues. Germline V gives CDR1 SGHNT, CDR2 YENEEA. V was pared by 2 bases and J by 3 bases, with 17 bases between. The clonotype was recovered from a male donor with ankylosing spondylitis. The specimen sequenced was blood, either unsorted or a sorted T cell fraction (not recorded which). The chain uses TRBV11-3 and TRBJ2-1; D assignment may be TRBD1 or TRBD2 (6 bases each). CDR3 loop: CASSLSGRGHGYNEQFF. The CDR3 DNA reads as TGTGCCAGCAGCTTATCGGGTCGGGGGCATGGCTACAATGAGCAGTTCTTC.